This TCR beta chain appears in the sequencing data of a study of vaccination and CD4 T cells after COVID-19. Overall study: After nasal swab PCR-confirmed SARS-CoV-2, fewer than ten convalescents had mild disease and one severe.

The germline V gene has CDR1 ENHRY and CDR2 SYGVKD. V was clipped by 11 bases and J by 2 bases, with 15 bases between them. This CDR3 comprises 13 residues. In this sample, this clonotype turned up a few times. The antigen remains undetermined. Described treatment: roughly 10-day PBMC culture with coronavirus spike peptide pools or control peptides (ViraFEST assay). Wells that each held fewer than 2.5 million PBMCs were cultured with 8.5 to 10 IU/ml IL-2 and approximately 9.6 ug/ml peptide pools. The study sequenced cultured CD4+ T cell DNA using the Oncomine TCR Beta short-read assay. TCRdb itself ran the PCR reads through MiXCR, one entry per CDR3 protein. The data show around 8,100 distinct CDR3 sequences, more than 50% seen once.

The sequence derives from a human donor with COVID-19. This sequence joins TRBV10-3 and TRBJ2-5; D call uncertain. The sample was cultured CD4+ T cells from blood, taken after SARS-CoV-2 vaccination. The CDR3 DNA reads TGTGCCTCGACGGACGGTGGTCAAGAGACCCAGTACTTC. Translated: CASTDGGQETQYF.